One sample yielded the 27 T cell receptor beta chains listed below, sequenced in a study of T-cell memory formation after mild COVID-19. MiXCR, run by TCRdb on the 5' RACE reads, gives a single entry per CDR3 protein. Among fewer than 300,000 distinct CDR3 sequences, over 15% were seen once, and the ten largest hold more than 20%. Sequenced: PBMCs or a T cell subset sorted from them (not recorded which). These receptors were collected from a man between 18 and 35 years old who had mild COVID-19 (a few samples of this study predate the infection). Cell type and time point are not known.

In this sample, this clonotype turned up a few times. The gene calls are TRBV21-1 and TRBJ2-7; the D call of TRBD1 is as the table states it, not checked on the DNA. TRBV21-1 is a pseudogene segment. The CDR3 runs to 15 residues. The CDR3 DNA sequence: TGTGCCAGCAGGGGTGAGGACAGTGAAACCTACGAGCAGTACTTC. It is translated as CASRGEDSETYEQYF.

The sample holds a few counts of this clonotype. CDR3 in amino acids: CASSIPGPGAEQFF. The DNA of the CDR3 is TGCGCCAGCAGCATTCCGGGGCCCGGCGCTGAGCAGTTCTTC. This chain connects TRBV5-1 to TRBJ2-1; either TRBD1 or TRBD2 may fit D (5 bases each). Germline V gene sequence: CDR1 SGHRS, CDR2 YFSETQ. V lost 4 bases, J lost 9 bases, and 17 bases lay in between. There are 14 residues in the CDR3.

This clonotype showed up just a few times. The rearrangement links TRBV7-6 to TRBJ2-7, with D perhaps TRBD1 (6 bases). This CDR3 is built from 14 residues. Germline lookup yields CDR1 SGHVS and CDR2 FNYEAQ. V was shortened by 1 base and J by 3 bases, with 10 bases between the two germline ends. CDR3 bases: TGTGCCAGCAGCTTAGGACAGGAGGACTACGAGCAGTACTTC. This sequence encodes CASSLGQEDYEQYF.

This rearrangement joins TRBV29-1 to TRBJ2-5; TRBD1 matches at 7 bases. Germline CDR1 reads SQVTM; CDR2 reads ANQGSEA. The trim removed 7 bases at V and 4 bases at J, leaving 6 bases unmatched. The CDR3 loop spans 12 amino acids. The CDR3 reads CSATGSAETQYF. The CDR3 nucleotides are TGCAGCGCGACAGGGTCAGCAGAGACCCAGTACTTC.

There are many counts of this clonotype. Written as DNA, the CDR3 is TGCGCCAGCAGCCAAGACTTTCCCAACAGGGGCCCCAACGAGCAGTACTTC. Residues: CASSQDFPNRGPNEQYF. This chain links TRBV4-3 with TRBJ2-7; the match to TRBD1 covers 7 bases. The CDR3 is made up of 17 amino acids. Germline CDR1 and CDR2: LGHNA and YSLEER. V shed 0 bases and J 5 bases; nucleotides not matched to a gene: 13.

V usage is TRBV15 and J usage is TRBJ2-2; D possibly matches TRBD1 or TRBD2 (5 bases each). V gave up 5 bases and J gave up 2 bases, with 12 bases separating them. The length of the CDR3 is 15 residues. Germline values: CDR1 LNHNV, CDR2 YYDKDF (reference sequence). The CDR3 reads CATSRLGRNTGELFF. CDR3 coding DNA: TGTGCCACCAGCCGGCTGGGACGAAACACCGGGGAGCTGTTTTTT. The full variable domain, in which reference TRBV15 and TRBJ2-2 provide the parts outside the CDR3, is DAMVIQNPRYQVTQFGKPVTLSCSQTLNHNVMYWYQQKSSQAPKLLFHYYDKDFNNEADTPDNFQSRRPNTSFCFLDIRSPGLGDTAMYLCATSRLGRNTGELFFGEGSRLTVL.

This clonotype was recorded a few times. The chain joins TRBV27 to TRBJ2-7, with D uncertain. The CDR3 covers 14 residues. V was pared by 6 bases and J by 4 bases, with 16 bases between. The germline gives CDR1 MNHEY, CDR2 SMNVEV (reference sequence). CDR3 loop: CASSPSGIGYEQYF. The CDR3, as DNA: TGTGCCAGCAGCCCCTCGGGTATCGGTTACGAGCAGTACTTC.

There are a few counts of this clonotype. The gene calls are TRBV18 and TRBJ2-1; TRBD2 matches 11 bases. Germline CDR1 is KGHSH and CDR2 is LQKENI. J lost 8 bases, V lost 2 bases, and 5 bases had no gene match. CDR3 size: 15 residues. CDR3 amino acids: CASSPSSGGADEQFF. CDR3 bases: TGTGCCAGCTCACCAAGTAGCGGGGGGGCCGATGAGCAGTTCTTC.

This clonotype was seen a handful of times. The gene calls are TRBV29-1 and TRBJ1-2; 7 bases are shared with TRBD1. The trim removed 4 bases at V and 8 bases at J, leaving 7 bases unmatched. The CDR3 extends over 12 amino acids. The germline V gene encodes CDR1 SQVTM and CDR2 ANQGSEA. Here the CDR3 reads CSVGGGQRGYTF. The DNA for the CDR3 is TGCAGCGTTGGGGGGGGACAGCGCGGCTACACCTTC.

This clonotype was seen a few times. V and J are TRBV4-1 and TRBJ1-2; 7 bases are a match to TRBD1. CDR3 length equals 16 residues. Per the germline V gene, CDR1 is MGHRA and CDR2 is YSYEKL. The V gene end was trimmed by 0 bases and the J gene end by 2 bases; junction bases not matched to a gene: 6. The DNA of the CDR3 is TGCGCCAGCAGCCAAGAACCGGGACAGCTGAACTATGGCTACACCTTC. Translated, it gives CASSQEPGQLNYGYTF.

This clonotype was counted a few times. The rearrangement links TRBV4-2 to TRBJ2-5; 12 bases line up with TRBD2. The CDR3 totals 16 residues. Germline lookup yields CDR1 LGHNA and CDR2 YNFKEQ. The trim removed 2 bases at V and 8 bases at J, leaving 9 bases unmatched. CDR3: CASSQFGLAGLETQYF. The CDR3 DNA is TGTGCCAGCAGCCAATTCGGACTAGCGGGGCTAGAAACCCAGTACTTC.

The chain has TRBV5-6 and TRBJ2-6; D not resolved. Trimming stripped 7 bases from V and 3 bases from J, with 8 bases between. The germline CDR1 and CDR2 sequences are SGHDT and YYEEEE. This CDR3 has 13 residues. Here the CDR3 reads CASHMSGANVLTF. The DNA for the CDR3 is TGTGCCAGCCATATGAGTGGGGCCAACGTCCTGACTTTC.

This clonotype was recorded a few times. CDR3 in DNA: TGTGCCAGCAGTTTAGGGGCTAGCGGGGCAAATGAGCAGTTCTTC. Encoded protein: CASSLGASGANEQFF. This sequence joins TRBV7-3 and TRBJ2-1, with 9 nucleotides matching TRBD2. Germline V CDR1 and CDR2: SGHTA, FQGTGA. This CDR3 spans 15 amino acids. With V trimmed by 6 bases and J by 7 bases, 10 bases remained unmatched.

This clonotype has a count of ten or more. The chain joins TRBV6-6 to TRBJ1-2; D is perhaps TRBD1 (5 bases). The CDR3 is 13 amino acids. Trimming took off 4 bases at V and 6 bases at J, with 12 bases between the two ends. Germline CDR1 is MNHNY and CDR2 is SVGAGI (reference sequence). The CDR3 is CASSLRGANGYTF. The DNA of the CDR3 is TGTGCCAGCAGTTTAAGAGGGGCTAATGGCTACACCTTC.

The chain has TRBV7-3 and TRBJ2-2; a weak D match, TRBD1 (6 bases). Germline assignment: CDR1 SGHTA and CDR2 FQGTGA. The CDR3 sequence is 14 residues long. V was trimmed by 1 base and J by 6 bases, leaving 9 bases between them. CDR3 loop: CASSLRGQPGELFF. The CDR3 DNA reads TGTGCCAGCAGCTTAAGAGGACAGCCCGGGGAGCTGTTTTTT.

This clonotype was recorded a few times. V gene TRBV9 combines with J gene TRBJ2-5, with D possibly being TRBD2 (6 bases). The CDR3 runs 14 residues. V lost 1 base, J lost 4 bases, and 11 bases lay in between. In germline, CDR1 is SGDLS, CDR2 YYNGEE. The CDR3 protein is CASSVSSVGETQYF. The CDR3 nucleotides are TGTGCCAGCAGCGTATCTAGCGTGGGAGAGACCCAGTACTTC.

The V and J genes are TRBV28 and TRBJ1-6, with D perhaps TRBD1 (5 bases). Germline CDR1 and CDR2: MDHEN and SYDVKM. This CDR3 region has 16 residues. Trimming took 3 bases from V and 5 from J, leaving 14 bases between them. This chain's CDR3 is CASSLRGRSNNSPLHF. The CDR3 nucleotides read TGTGCCAGCAGTTTGCGGGGCCGGAGTAATAATTCACCCCTCCACTTT.

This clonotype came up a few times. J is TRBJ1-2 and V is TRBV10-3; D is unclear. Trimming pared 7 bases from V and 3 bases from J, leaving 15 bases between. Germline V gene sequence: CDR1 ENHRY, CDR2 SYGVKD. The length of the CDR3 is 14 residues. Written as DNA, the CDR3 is TGTGCCATCAAGCCGGGAGGGAATGACTATGGCTACACCTTC. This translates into CAIKPGGNDYGYTF.

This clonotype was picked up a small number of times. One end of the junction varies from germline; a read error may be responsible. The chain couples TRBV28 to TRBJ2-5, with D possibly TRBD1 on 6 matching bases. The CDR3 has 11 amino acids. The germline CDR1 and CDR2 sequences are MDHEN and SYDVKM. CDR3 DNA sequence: TGTGCCAGCAGTTTACTCGACAGGTTCCACTTC. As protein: CASSLLDRFHF.

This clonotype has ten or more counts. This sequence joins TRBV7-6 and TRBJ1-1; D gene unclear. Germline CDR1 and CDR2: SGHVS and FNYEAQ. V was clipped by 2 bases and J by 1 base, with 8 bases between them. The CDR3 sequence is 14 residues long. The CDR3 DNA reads TGTGCCAGCAGCTTAAGGCAGAAGAACACTGAAGCTTTCTTT. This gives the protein CASSLRQKNTEAFF.

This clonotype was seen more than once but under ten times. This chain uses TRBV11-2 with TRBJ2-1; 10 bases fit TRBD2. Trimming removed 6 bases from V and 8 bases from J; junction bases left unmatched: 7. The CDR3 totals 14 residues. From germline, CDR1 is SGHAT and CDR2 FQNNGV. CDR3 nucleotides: TGTGCCAGCAGGCGAGCGGGGGGGCCCCATGAGCAGTTCTTC. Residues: CASRRAGGPHEQFF.

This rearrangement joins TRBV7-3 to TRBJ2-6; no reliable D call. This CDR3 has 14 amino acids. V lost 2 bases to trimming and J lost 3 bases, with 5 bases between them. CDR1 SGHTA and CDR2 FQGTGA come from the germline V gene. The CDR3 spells CASSLGYGANVLTF. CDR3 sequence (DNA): TGTGCCAGCAGCTTAGGGTATGGGGCCAACGTCCTGACTTTC.

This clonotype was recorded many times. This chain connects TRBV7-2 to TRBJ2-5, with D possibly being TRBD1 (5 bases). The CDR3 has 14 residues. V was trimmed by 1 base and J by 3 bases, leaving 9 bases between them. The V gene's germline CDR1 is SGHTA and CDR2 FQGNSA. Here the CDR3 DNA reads TGTGCCAGCAGCTTAGGGGGCCTGGAAGAGACCCAGTACTTC. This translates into CASSLGGLEETQYF.

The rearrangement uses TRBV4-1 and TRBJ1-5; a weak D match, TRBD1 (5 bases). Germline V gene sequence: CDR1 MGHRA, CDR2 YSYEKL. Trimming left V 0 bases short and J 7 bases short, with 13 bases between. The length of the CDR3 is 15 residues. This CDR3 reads CASSQERGARQPQHF. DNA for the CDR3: TGCGCCAGCAGCCAAGAGAGGGGTGCAAGACAGCCCCAGCATTTT.

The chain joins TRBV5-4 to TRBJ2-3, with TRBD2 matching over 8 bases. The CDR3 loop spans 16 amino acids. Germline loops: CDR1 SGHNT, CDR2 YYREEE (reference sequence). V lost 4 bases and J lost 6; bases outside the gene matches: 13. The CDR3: CASSGRSGGRLDTQYF. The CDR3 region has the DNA TGTGCCAGCAGCGGCCGCTCGGGGGGGCGGTTGGATACGCAGTATTTT.

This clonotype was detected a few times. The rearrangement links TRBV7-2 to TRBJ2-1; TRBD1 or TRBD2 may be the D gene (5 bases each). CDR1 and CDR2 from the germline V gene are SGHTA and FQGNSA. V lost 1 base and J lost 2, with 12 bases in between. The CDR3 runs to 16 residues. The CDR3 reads CASSLERQGPYNEQFF. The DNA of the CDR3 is TGTGCCAGCAGCTTAGAGCGGCAGGGCCCCTACAATGAGCAGTTCTTC.

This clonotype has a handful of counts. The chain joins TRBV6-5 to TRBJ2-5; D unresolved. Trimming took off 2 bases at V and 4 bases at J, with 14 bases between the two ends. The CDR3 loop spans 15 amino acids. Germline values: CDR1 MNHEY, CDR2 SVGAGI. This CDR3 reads CASSYAGLNLETQYF. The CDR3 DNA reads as TGTGCCAGCAGTTACGCTGGGCTGAACCTAGAGACCCAGTACTTC.